The next 19 T cell receptor beta chains were all read from a single sample in a study of T cell repertoires in cytomegalovirus infection. Via MiXCR, TCRdb re-called the reads, giving one row per CDR3 protein. The profile shows 740,000 or so distinct CDR3 sequences, approximately 34% of them singletons. The source material was PBMCs. These receptors all come from a human donor in good health (CMV status not recorded). Some clones in this sample may be carry-over from other donors' samples.

The chain uses TRBV6-1 and TRBJ2-2; D gene unclear. Trimming cost V 4 bases and J 3 bases, with 6 bases left between them. The CDR3 totals 13 residues. CDR1 is MNHNS and CDR2 is SASEGT in the germline V gene. In nucleotides, the CDR3 is TGTGCCAGCAGTGTATGGGACACCGGGGAGCTGTTTTTT. This sequence encodes CASSVWDTGELFF.

The chain couples TRBV28 to TRBJ1-6; the D is unclear. The CDR3 runs 15 residues. CDR1 and CDR2 from the germline V gene are MDHEN and SYDVKM. Trimming removed 7 bases at V and 1 base at J, with 11 bases between. For the CDR3, the DNA is TGTGCCAGCACACTAAGAGGTTCCTATAATTCACCCCTCCACTTT. Translated: CASTLRGSYNSPLHF.

This clonotype has just a few counts. The chain links TRBV28 to TRBJ1-4; 8 bases map to TRBD1. V dropped 5 bases and J dropped 10; count of bases not matched to a gene: 9. Germline V gives CDR1 MDHEN, CDR2 SYDVKM. This CDR3 is 14 amino acids long. The CDR3 loop reads CASSGDRGYGKLFF. For the CDR3, the DNA is TGTGCCAGCAGTGGAGACAGGGGTTATGGAAAACTGTTTTTT.

The chain couples TRBV7-3 to TRBJ1-1, with TRBD1 as a possible D gene (6 bases). Trimming cost V 6 bases and J 4 bases, with 12 bases left between them. Germline values: CDR1 SGHTA, CDR2 FQGTGA. This CDR3 is built from 13 residues. CDR3 nucleotides: TGTGCCAGCAGACAACAGGGTACCACTGAAGCTTTCTTT. Protein: CASRQQGTTEAFF.

The V gene is TRBV7-2, the J gene TRBJ2-4, with 8 bases aligning to TRBD1. CDR3 length: 15 residues. J was trimmed by 7 bases and V by 5 bases; bases with no gene match: 10. Germline CDR1 and CDR2: SGHTA and FQGNSA. Here the CDR3 DNA reads TGTGCCAGCAGCGCCACAGGGGGTGGGTTGAACATTCAGTACTTC. Translating gives CASSATGGGLNIQYF.

In the case of this clonotype: A read error may account for a junction end that differs from germline. This chain links TRBV3-1 with TRBJ1-2; a weak D match, TRBD1 (5 bases). The CDR3 is 13 residues long. CDR1 is LGHDT, CDR2 YNNKEL, per germline (reference sequence). The CDR3: CASSQGGGYGYAF. In DNA form, the CDR3 reads TGTGCCAGCAGCCAGGGGGGAGGCTATGGCTACGCCTTC.

As concerns this clonotype: The conserved final phenylalanine or tryptophan is absent from the CDR3, which likely points to a read error. V gene TRBV10-3 combines with J gene TRBJ2-7; 9 bases fit TRBD1. Germline CDR1 reads ENHRY; CDR2 reads SYGVKD. The CDR3 has 13 amino acids. The ends lost 10 bases at V and 3 bases at J; junction bases unmatched: 7. Written as DNA, the CDR3 is TGTGCCAGCCATCGGGACAGGGACTACGAGCAGTACTTA. Its protein is CASHRDRDYEQYL.

This chain joins TRBV10-2 and TRBJ1-4; D is ambiguous. The CDR3 covers 17 residues. The ends were cut back, 2 bases at V and 3 bases at J, with 16 bases in the middle. Germline V gene lookup returns CDR1 WSHSY and CDR2 SAAADI. DNA for the CDR3: TGCGCCAGCAGTGAGAGGAGCTTTTCCTCGGCTAATGAAAAACTGTTTTTT. It is translated as CASSERSFSSANEKLFF.

The genes are TRBV7-9 and TRBJ2-1, with D possibly matching TRBD2 (7 bases). The CDR3 has 13 amino acids. Trimming stripped 0 bases from V and 9 bases from J, with 9 bases between. The germline V gene encodes CDR1 SEHNR and CDR2 FQNEAQ (reference sequence). CDR3 sequence reads: CASSLARGPEQFF. For the CDR3, the DNA is TGTGCCAGCAGCTTAGCGCGGGGGCCTGAGCAGTTCTTC.

In regard to this clonotype: The junction shows a germline mismatch at one end, possibly a read error. J is TRBJ2-3 and V is TRBV7-6; weak D call: TRBD2 (6 bases). The V gene's germline CDR1 is SGHVS and CDR2 FNYEAQ. The CDR3 length is 16 residues. The CDR3 protein is CASSLEWRGNADSQYF. The CDR3 DNA is TGTGCCAGCAGCTTAGAATGGCGGGGAAACGCAGATTCGCAGTATTTT.

The genes are TRBV28 and TRBJ1-1; TRBD1 might be the D (6 bases). Germline CDR1 reads MDHEN; CDR2 reads SYDVKM. The CDR3 has 13 amino acids. With 6 bases removed from V and 6 bases from J, the gap between germline ends came to 14 bases. The CDR3 sequence is CASSNPRGPEAFF. The CDR3 coding sequence is TGTGCCAGCAGCAATCCTCGGGGGCCTGAAGCTTTCTTT.

There are a few counts of this clonotype. The V and J genes are TRBV27 and TRBJ1-6; 7 nucleotides align to TRBD1. CDR3 size: 13 residues. CDR1 and CDR2 from the germline V gene are MNHEY and SMNVEV (reference sequence). The V and J ends lost 6 bases and 9 bases, in that order; junction bases with no gene match: 5. For the CDR3, the DNA is TGTGCCAGCAGGGGACAGCCAGGTTCACCCCTCCACTTT. Translating gives CASRGQPGSPLHF.

DNA for the CDR3: TGCAGCGGAATGAACAGGGGTGGCTACACCTTC. It translates to CSGMNRGGYTF. V gene TRBV29-1 combines with J gene TRBJ1-2; TRBD1 matches 7 bases. Germline CDR1 reads SQVTM; CDR2 reads ANQGSEA. V was pared by 7 bases and J by 7 bases, with 6 bases of the junction left unmatched. CDR3 length equals 11 residues.

The chain combines TRBV2 with TRBJ2-1; the match to TRBD1 covers 7 bases. CDR1 is SNHLY, CDR2 FYNNEI, per germline. The CDR3 has 14 amino acids. V was pared by 5 bases and J by 9 bases, with 10 bases of the junction left unmatched. Here the CDR3 DNA reads TGTGCCAGCAGTAAGAACGGGCAGGGGGTTGAGCAGTTCTTC. Protein sequence: CASSKNGQGVEQFF.

In this sample, this clonotype turned up many times. The chain couples TRBV12-3 or TRBV12-4 to TRBJ1-2; D is possibly TRBD1 (6 bases). V dropped 5 bases and J dropped 7 bases, with 17 bases sitting between them. The CDR3 consists of 14 residues. Written as DNA, the CDR3 is TGTGCCAGCAGTCTATCTACAGGGCTGAGTGGCTACACCTTC. Translated: CASSLSTGLSGYTF.

The chain couples TRBV28 to TRBJ1-2; maybe TRBD1 (5 bases). The V and J ends lost 10 bases and 4 bases respectively, with 13 bases between them. The CDR3 consists of 12 residues. From germline, CDR1 is MDHEN and CDR2 SYDVKM. The CDR3 sequence is CAIRLGAYGYTF. The CDR3 coding sequence is TGTGCCATCAGACTAGGGGCCTATGGCTACACCTTC.

The table lists this clonotype with many counts. The chain combines TRBV12-3 or TRBV12-4 with TRBJ2-7, with TRBD2 matching over 9 bases. The length of the CDR3 is 14 residues. V dropped 6 bases and J dropped 0; count of bases not matched to a gene: 3. Here the CDR3 DNA reads TGTGCCAGCAGGTATAGCGGGAGCTCCTACGAGCAGTACTTC. Amino acid sequence: CASRYSGSSYEQYF.

V and J are TRBV30 and TRBJ1-2, with D possibly TRBD1 on 5 matching bases. The CDR3 runs to 12 residues. The germline CDR1 and CDR2 sequences are GTSNPN and SVGIG (reference sequence). Between the trimmed V and J ends, which lost 7 bases and 5 bases, there was a span of 14 bases. CDR3 in DNA: TGTGCCTTGGGACTCTCGGGGTATGGCTACACCTTC. The encoded protein is CALGLSGYGYTF. Drawing the rest from reference TRBV30 and TRBJ1-2, the complete variable domain is SQTIHQWPATLVQPVGSPLSLECTVEGTSNPNLYWYRQAAGRGLQLLFYSVGIGQISSEVPQNLSASRPQDRQFILSSKKLLLSDSGFYLCALGLSGYGYTFGSGTRLTVV.

The chain has TRBV5-5 and TRBJ2-3; D is perhaps TRBD1 (6 bases). Germline CDR1 and CDR2: SGHKS and YYEKEE (reference sequence). The CDR3 is made up of 14 amino acids. V was trimmed by 2 bases and J by 2 bases, leaving 9 bases between them. The CDR3 coding sequence is TGTGCCAGCAGCTTTGGGACATACACAGATACGCAGTATTTT. This sequence encodes CASSFGTYTDTQYF.